A single TCR beta chain is shown here with its context. What it recognizes is unknown. These data come from a study of T cell responses to AZD1222 COVID-19 vaccine. Study-level points and caveats: Vaccine-associated CD4 TCRs ranged over spike, dominating at 160-218 and 743-854.

Generated by immunoSEQ multiplex PCR, the TCRdb table keeps only in-frame clones and is missing some. Among some 120,000 clones listed, 88% were seen once. The V gene end was trimmed by 3 bases and the J gene end by 0 bases; junction bases not matched to a gene: 11. This CDR3 contains 19 residues. CDR1 is LGHNA, CDR2 YSLEER, per germline. The rearrangement joins TRBV4-3 to TRBJ1-6; 7 positions match TRBD1. The sample in question was peripheral blood, obtained on day 0 of AZD1222 vaccination. The TCR sequence derives from an adult in good health. This CDR3 reads CASSQTMDRISSYNSPLHF. CDR3 nucleotides: TGCGCCAGCAGCCAGACCATGGACAGGATAAGCTCCTATAATTCACCCCTCCACTTT.